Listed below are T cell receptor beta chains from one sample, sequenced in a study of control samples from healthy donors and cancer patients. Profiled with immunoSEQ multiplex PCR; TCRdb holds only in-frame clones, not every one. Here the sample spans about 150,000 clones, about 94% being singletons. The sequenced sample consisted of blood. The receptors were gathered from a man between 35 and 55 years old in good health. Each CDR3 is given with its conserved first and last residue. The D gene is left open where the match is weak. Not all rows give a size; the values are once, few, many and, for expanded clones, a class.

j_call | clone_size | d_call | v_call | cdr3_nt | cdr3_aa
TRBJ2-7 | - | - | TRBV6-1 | TGTGCCAGCAGTGATTTAGGGGCTTCGTATTCGTACGAGCAGTACTTC | CASSDLGASYSYEQYF
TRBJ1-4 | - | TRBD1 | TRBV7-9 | TGTGCCAGCAGCTCCTCCGGGACAGATGAAAAACTGTTTTTT | CASSSSGTDEKLFF
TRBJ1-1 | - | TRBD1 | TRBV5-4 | TGTGCCAGCAGCTTGTCCCTGGGACAGACGAACACTGAAGCTTTCTTT | CASSLSLGQTNTEAFF
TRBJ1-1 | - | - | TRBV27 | TGTGCCAGCAGGCTAACACAGGGGAACACTGAAGCTTTCTTT | CASRLTQGNTEAFF
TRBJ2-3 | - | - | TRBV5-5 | TGTGCCAGCAGCTTAATAAGAAGCGGGAGCACAGATACGCAGTATTTT | CASSLIRSGSTDTQYF
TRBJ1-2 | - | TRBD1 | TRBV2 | TGTGCCAGCAGACAGGGGGTTAACTATGGCTACACCTTC | CASRQGVNYGYTF
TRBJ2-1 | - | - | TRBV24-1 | TGTGCCACCAGTGATCGTTACAGGGCCAATGAGCAGTTCTTC | CATSDRYRANEQFF
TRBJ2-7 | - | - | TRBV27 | TGTGCCAGCAGTTTGTCCACAGGGTCCTACGAGCAGTACTTC | CASSLSTGSYEQYF
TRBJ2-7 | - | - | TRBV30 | TGTGCCTGGAGTTCTACAGGGAATAACGAGCAGTACTTC | CAWSSTGNNEQYF
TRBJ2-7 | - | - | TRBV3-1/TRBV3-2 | TGTGCCAGCAGCCAAGATCCCCGAGCGGTCACAGGTGGCGAGCAGTACTTC | CASSQDPRAVTGGEQYF
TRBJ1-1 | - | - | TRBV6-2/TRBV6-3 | TGTGCCAGCAGTTACGGCAGAGAAGCTTTCTTT | CASSYGREAFF
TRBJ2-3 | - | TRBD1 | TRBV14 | TGTGCCAGCGGCGGAGGACAGGAATATACAGATACGCAGTATTTT | CASGGGQEYTDTQYF
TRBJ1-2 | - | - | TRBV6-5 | TGTGCCAGCAGTTCACCGGGCCCTATTATCTTC | CASSSPGPIIF
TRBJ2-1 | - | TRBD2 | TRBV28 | TGTGCCAGCAGTTCCGGGACTAGCGGTAACAATGAGCAGTTCTTC | CASSSGTSGNNEQFF
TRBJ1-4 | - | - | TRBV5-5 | TGTGCCAGCAGCTTTCGACCGGCCGATAATGAAAAACTGTTTTTT | CASSFRPADNEKLFF
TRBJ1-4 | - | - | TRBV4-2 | TGTGCCAGCAGCCATTCCCCGGACGGGTTTTTTAATGAAAAACTGTTTTTT | CASSHSPDGFFNEKLFF
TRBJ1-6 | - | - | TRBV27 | TGTGCCAGCAGTAATACAGGGATTGGGTCACCCCTCCACTTT | CASSNTGIGSPLHF
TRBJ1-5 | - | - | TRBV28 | TGTGCCAGCAGTTTAAGAGGGGAACAGCCCCAGCATTTT | CASSLRGEQPQHF
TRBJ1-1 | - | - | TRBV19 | TGTGCCACCACGGCGGGGGGCTGGACTGAAGCTTTCTTT | CATTAGGWTEAFF
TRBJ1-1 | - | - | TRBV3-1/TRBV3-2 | TGTGCCAGCAGCCAAGACTCCGGGGCTCAAGGGGCTTTCTTT | CASSQDSGAQGAFF
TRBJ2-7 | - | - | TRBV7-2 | TGTGCCAGCAGCTCCCAGGGAAGCTCCTACGAGCAGTACTTC | CASSSQGSSYEQYF
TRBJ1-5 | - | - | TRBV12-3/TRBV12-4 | TGTGCCAGCAGGGGTGACTCATATCAGCCCCAGCATTTT | CASRGDSYQPQHF
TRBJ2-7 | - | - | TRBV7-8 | TGTGCCAGCAGCTTAGGGCCATCCTACGAGCAGTACTTC | CASSLGPSYEQYF
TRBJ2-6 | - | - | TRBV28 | TGTGCCAGCAGTTTCGGGGGCGCGACTGGGGCCAACGTCCTGACTTTC | CASSFGGATGANVLTF
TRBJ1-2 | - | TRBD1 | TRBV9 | TGTGCCAGCGGGCTTACCGGGACAGCTAACTATGGCTACACCTTC | CASGLTGTANYGYTF
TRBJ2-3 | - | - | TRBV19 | TGTGCCACAAAAACCGGGGATGTCGGCGCTAGCACAGATACGCAGTATTTT | CATKTGDVGASTDTQYF
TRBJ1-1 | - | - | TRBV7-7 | TGTGCCAGCAGCTTACCACAACTAGCTTTCTTT | CASSLPQLAFF
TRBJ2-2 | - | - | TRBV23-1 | TGCGCCAGCAGTCGGTGGGGCAGGTCTGGGGTTTTTTGTTCCGGGGAGCTGTTTTTT | CASSRWGRSGVFCSGELFF
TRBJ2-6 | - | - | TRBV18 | TGTGCCAGCTCACCCCTGTGGGTCCGCTCTGGGGCCAACGTCCTGACTTTC | CASSPLWVRSGANVLTF
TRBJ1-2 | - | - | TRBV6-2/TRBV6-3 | TGTGCCAGCAGTTACGCCCTCGGGGTAGAATATGGCTACACCTTC | CASSYALGVEYGYTF
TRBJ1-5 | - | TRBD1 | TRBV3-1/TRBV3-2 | TGTGCCAGCAGCCAAGAGTCACAGGGGGGAAGGCAGCCCCAGCATTTT | CASSQESQGGRQPQHF
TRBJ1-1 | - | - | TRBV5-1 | TGCGCCAGCAGCTACAGAGAAATGAACACTGAAGCTTTCTTT | CASSYREMNTEAFF
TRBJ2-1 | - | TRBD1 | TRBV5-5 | TGTGCCAGCAGTCGGGACAGAGACAATGAGCAGTTCTTC | CASSRDRDNEQFF
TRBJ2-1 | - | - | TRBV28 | TGTGCCAGCAGCCAAAGCGGAGCTCGACGGAAGTTCTTC | CASSQSGARRKFF
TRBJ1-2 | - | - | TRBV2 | TGTGCCAGCAGTGAAGGGGACCCAAGAAACTATGGCTACACCTTC | CASSEGDPRNYGYTF
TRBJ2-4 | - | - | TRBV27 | TGTGCCAGCAGTTTATCCGGGACCCTTAGGGACATTCAGTACTTC | CASSLSGTLRDIQYF
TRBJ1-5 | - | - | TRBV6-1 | TGTGCCAGCAGTGAAGCGATGACAGGTGCGGTGGACAATCAGCCCCAGCATTTT | CASSEAMTGAVDNQPQHF
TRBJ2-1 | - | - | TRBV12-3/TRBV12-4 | TGTGCCAGCACCCTACCTGATTTTAATGAGCAGTTCTTC | CASTLPDFNEQFF
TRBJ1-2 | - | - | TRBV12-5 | TGTGCTAGTGGCCGGGTCCCTGACATGGGAGGAAGAGGCTACACCTTC | CASGRVPDMGGRGYTF
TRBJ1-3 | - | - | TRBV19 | TGTGCCAGTAGTATGTCCACTGGCGGCTGGAACACCATATATTTT | CASSMSTGGWNTIYF
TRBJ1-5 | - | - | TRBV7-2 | TGTGCCAGCAGCTTAGGGTATGGGACGAGGACCGGTCTTCAGCCCCAGCATTTT | CASSLGYGTRTGLQPQHF
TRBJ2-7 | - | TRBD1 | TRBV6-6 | TGTGCCAGCAGTTACCCGGGACAGGTTTCCTACGAGCAGTACTTC | CASSYPGQVSYEQYF
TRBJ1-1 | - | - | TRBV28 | TGTGCCAGCAGTTTAAGTGTGGGGGCAGCGAACACTGAAGCTTTCTTT | CASSLSVGAANTEAFF
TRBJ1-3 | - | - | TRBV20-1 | TGCAGTGCTAGTGCTGGTACTGGAAACACCATATATTTT | CSASAGTGNTIYF
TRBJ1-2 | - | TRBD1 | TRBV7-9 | TGTGCCAGCGCCCGGACAGGGGACTATGGCTACACCTTC | CASARTGDYGYTF
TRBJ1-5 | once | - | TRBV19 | TGTGCCAGTAGTCTCAGTGAGACTCGGCCCCAGCATTTT | CASSLSETRPQHF
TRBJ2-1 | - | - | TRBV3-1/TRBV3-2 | TGTGCCAGCAGCCAAGCGTCCAGAGACAATGAGCAGTTCTTC | CASSQASRDNEQFF
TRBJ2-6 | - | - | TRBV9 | TGTGCCAGCAGCGTAGAGCAGGGCGGAAGCTCTGGGGCCAACGTCCTGACTTTC | CASSVEQGGSSGANVLTF
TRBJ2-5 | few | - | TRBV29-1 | TGCAGCGTTGAAGCACCCACTAAAGAGACCCAGTACTTC | CSVEAPTKETQYF
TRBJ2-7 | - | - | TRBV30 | TGTGCCTGGAGTGTGAGGTACGAGCAGTACTTC | CAWSVRYEQYF
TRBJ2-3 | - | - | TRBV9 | TGTGCCAGCAGCGTTGGTTCAACGCAGTATTTT | CASSVGSTQYF
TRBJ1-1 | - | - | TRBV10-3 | TGTGCCATCAGTGAGTCTGACGTGTTCCTCCTGAACACTGAAGCTTTCTTT | CAISESDVFLLNTEAFF